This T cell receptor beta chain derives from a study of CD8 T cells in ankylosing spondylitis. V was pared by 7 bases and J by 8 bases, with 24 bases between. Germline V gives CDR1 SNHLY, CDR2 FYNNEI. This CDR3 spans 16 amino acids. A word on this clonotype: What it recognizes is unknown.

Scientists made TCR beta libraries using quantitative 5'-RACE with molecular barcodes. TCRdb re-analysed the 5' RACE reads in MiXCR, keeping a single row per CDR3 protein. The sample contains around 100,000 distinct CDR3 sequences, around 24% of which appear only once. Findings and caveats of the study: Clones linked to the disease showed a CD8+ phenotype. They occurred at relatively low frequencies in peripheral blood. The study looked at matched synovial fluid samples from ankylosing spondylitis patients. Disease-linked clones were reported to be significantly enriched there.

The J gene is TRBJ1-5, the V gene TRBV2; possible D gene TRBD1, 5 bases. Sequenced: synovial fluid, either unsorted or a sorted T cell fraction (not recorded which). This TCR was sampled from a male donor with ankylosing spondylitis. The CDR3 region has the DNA TGTGCCAGCAAAGAAAGGGACCAAGGAAGCCCGAAGCCCCAGCATTTT. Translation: CASKERDQGSPKPQHF.